This T cell receptor (beta chain) was recovered during a study of blood T cell repertoires in COVID-19. In the study overall: From T cells, B-cell-depleted T cells, or PBMCs came the material, which was cDNA or gDNA.

This CDR3 spans 19 amino acids. CDR1 is KGHSH, CDR2 LQKENI, per germline. V was pared by 2 bases and J by 0 bases, with 17 bases between. The data were produced by immunoSEQ multiplex PCR, yet TCRdb's version contains in-frame clones alone and is incomplete. The table lists around 82,000 clones, less than 90% of them singletons. Sequencing input: peripheral blood. The sequence came from an elderly man with COVID-19, enrolled during active disease. The V and J genes are TRBV18 and TRBJ2-6; D may be TRBD2 (5 bases). CDR3 loop: CASSPMRVGGTSGANVLTF. CDR3 nucleotides: TGTGCCAGCTCACCAATGAGGGTTGGCGGTACCTCTGGGGCCAACGTCCTGACTTTC.